This T cell receptor (beta chain) stems from a study of blood T cell repertoires in COVID-19. For the study at large: Collection of acute and convalescent COVID-19 samples took place in the United States, Italy and Spain. Sample material is recorded as cDNA or gDNA derived from T cells, B-cell-depleted T cells, or PBMCs.

CDR3 length equals 14 residues. Germline lookup yields CDR1 SNHLY and CDR2 FYNNEI. Trimming removed 6 bases from V and 0 bases from J, with 9 bases in between. In the source study's methods: Scientists estimated how many nucleated cells there were by amplifying reference gene primers. Profiled with immunoSEQ multiplex PCR; TCRdb holds only in-frame clones, not every one. V, J and clone size derive from that table, while D and trimming were established from the DNA sequence. The table lists 150,000 to 200,000 clones, more than 70% of them singletons. The TCR originated in a man aged 35 to 55 with active or convalescent COVID-19. Sample: peripheral blood. The rearrangement joins TRBV2 to TRBJ1-3; possibly TRBD1 for D (6 bases). The CDR3 DNA sequence: TGTGCCAGCAGGAGCAGGGGCTCTGGAAACACCATATATTTT. This sequence encodes CASRSRGSGNTIYF.